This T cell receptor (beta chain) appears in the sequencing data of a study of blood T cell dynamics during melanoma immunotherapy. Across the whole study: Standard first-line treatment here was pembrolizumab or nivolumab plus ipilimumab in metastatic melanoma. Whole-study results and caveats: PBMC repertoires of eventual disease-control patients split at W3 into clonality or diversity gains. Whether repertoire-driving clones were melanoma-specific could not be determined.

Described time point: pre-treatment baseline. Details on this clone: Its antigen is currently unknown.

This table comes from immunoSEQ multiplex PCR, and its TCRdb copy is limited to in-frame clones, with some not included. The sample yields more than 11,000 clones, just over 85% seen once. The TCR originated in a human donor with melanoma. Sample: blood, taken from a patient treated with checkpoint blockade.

The CDR3 coding sequence is TGTGCCAGCATCGGACAGGGATACGGTGAGCAGTTCTTC. This codes for CASIGQGYGEQFF. The chain has TRBV5-6 and TRBJ2-1; 8 nucleotides line up with TRBD1. The V gene end was trimmed by 6 bases and the J gene end by 9 bases; junction bases not matched to a gene: 8. Germline CDR1 and CDR2: SGHDT and YYEEEE. There are 13 residues in the CDR3.